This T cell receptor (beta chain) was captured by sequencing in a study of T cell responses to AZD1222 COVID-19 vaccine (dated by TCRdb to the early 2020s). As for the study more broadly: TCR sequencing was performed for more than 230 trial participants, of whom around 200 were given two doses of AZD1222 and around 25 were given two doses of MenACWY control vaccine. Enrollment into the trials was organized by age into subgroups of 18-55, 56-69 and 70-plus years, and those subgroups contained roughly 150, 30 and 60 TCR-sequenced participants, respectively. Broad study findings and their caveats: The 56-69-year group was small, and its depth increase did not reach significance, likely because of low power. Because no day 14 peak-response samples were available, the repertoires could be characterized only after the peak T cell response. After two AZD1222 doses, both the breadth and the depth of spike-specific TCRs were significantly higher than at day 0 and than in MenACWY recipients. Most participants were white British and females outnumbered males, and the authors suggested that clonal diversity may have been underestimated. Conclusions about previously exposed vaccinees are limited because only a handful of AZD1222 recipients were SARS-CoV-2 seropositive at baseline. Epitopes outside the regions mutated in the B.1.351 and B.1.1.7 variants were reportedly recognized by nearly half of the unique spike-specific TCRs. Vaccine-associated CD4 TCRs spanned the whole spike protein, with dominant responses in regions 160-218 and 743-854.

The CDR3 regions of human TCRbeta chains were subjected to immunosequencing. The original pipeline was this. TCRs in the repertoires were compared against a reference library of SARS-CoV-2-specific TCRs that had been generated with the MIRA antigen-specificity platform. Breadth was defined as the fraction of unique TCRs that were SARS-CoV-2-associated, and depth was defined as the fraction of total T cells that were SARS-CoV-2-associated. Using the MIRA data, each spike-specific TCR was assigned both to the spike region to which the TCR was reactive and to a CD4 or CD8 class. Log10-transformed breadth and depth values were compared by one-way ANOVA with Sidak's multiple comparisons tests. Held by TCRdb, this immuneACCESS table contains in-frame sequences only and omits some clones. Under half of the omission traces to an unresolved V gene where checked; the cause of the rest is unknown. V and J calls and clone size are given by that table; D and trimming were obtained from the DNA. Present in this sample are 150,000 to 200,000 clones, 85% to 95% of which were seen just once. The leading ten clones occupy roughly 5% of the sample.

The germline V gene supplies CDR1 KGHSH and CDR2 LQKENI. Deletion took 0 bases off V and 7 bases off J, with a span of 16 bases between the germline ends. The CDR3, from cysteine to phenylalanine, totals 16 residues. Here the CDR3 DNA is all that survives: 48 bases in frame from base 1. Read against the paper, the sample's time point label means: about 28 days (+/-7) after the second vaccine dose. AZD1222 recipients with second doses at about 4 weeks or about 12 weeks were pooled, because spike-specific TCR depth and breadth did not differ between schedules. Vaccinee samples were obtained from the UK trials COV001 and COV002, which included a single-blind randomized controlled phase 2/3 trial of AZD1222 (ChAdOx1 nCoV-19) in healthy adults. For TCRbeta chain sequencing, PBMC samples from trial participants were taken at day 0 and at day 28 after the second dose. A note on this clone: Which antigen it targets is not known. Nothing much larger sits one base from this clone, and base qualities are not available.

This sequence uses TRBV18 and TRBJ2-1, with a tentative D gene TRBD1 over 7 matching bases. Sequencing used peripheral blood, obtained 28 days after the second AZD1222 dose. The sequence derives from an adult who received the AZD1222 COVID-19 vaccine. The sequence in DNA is TGTGCCAGCTCACCACCATTACAGGGGAGGAGAAATGAGCAGTTCTTC. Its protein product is CASSPPLQGRRNEQFF.